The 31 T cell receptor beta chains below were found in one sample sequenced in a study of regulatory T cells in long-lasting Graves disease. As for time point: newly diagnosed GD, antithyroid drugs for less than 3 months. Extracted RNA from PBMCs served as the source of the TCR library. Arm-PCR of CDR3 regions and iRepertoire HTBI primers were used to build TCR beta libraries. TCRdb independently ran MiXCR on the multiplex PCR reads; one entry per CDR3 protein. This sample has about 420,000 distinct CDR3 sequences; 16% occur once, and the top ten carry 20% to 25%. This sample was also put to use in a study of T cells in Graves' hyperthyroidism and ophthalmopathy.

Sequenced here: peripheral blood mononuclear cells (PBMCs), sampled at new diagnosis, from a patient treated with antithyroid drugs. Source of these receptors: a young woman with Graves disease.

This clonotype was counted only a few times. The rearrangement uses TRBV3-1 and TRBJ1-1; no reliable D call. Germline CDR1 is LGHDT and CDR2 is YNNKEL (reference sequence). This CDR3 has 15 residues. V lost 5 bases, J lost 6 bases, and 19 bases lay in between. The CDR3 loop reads CASSKHRVLEPEAFF. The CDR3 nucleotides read TGTGCCAGCAGCAAACACCGAGTTTTAGAGCCTGAAGCTTTCTTT.

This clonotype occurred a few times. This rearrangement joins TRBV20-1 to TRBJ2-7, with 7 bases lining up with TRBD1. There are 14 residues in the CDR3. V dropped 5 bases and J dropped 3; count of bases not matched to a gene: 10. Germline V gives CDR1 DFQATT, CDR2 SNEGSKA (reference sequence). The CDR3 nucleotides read TGCAGTGCTTCCCCGACAGGGATGTACTACGAGCAGTACTTC. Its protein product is CSASPTGMYYEQYF.

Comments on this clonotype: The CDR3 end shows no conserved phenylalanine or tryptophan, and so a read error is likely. CDR3 loop: CASSLDLNTEAFS. The DNA for the CDR3 is TGTGCCAGCAGCTTAGACCTAAACACTGAAGCTTTCTCT. The J gene is TRBJ1-1, the V gene TRBV7-6; D remains ambiguous. The ends were cut back, 1 base at V and 2 bases at J, with 5 bases in the middle. The CDR3 sequence is 13 residues long. CDR1 SGHVS and CDR2 FNYEAQ come from the germline V gene.

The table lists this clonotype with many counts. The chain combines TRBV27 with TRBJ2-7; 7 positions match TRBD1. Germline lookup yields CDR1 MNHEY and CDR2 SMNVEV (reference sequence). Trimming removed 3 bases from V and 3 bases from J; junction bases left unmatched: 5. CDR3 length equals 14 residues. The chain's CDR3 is CASSFKGQSYEQYF. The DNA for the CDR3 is TGTGCCAGCAGTTTTAAGGGACAGAGCTACGAGCAGTACTTC.

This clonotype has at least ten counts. The DNA of the CDR3 is TGTGCCAGCAGTTCCCGGGCGGGCAACGGGGAGCTGTTTTTT. It specifies CASSSRAGNGELFF. The V call is TRBV12-3 or TRBV12-4, the J call TRBJ2-2; maybe TRBD2 (5 bases). The CDR3 consists of 14 residues. Trimming stripped 4 bases from V and 7 bases from J, with 13 bases between.

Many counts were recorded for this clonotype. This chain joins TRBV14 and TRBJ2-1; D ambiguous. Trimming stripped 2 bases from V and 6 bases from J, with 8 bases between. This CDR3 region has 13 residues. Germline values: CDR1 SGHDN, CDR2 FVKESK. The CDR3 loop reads CASSQRASNEQFF. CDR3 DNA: TGTGCCAGCAGCCAACGGGCTAGCAATGAGCAGTTCTTC.

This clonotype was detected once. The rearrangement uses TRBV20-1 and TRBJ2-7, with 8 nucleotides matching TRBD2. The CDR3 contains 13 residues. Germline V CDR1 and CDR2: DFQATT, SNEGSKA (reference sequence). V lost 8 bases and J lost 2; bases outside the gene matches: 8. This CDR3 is CSLVAGGPYEQYF. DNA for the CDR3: TGCAGTCTAGTGGCGGGAGGTCCCTACGAGCAGTACTTC.

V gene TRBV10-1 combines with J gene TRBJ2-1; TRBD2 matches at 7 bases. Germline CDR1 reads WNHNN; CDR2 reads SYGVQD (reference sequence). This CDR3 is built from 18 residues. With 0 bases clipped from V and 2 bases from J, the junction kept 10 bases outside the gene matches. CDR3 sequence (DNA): TGCGCCAGCAGTGAGTCGGCGATAGCGGGCCTTACCTACAATGAGCAGTTCTTC. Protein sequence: CASSESAIAGLTYNEQFF.

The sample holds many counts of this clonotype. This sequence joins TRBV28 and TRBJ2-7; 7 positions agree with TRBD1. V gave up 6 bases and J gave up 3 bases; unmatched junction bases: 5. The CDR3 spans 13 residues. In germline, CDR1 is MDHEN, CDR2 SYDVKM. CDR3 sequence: CASSGRDSYEQYF. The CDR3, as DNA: TGTGCCAGCAGCGGACGGGACAGCTACGAGCAGTACTTC.

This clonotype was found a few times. CDR3 region: CASSANRGSTEAFF. The CDR3 DNA reads TGTGCCAGCAGCGCCAACAGGGGAAGCACTGAAGCTTTCTTT. The chain employs TRBV9 and TRBJ1-1; 7 nucleotides align to TRBD1. The CDR3 is 14 amino acids. Looked up from germline, CDR1 is SGDLS and CDR2 is YYNGEE. Trimming cost V 3 bases and J 4 bases; bases outside gene matches: 6.

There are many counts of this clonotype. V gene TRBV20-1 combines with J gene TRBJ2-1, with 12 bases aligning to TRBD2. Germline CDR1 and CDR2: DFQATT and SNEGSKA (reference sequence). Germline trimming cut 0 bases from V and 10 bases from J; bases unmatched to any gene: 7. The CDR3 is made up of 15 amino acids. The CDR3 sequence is CSARDITSGGSEQFF. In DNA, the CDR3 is TGCAGTGCTAGAGATATAACTAGCGGGGGGTCGGAGCAGTTCTTC.

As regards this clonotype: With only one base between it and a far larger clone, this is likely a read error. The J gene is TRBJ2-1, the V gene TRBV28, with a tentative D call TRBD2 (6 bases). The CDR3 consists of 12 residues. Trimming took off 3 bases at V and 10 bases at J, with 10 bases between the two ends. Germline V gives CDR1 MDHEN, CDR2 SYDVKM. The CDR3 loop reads CASSFGSYEQFF. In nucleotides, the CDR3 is TGTGCCAGCAGTTTCGGGAGCTACGAGCAGTTCTTC.

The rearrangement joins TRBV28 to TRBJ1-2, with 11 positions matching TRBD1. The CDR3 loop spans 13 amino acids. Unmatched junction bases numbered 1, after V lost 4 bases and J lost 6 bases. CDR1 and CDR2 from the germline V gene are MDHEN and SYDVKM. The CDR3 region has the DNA TGTGCCAGCAGTTCGGGACAGGGGGATGGCTACACCTTC. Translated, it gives CASSSGQGDGYTF.

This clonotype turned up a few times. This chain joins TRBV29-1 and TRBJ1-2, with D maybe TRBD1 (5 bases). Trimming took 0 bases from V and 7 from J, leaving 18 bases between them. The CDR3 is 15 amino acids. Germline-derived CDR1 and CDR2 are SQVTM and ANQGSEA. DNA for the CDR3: TGCAGCGTTGAAGAAAAGGGCCGGAGGGGTTTTGGCTACACCTTC. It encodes CSVEEKGRRGFGYTF.

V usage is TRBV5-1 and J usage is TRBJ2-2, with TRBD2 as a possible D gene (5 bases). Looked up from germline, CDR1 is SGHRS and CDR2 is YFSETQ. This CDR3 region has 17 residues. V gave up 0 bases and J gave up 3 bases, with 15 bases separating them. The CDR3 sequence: CASSLGGLPAYTGELFF. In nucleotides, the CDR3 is TGCGCCAGCAGCTTGGGAGGGCTTCCCGCCTACACCGGGGAGCTGTTTTTT. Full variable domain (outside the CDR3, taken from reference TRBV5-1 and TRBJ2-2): KAGVTQTPRYLIKTRGQQVTLSCSPISGHRSVSWYQQTPGQGLQFLFEYFSETQRNKGNFPGRFSGRQFSNSRSEMNVSTLELGDSALYLCASSLGGLPAYTGELFFGEGSRLTVL.

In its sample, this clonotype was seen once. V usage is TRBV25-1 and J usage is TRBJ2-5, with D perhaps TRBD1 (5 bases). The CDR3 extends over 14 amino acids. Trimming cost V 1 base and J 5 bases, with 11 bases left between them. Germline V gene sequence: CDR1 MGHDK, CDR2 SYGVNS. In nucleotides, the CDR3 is TGTGCCAGCAGTGAATTCAGGGTGGGCGAGACCCAGTACTTC. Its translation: CASSEFRVGETQYF.

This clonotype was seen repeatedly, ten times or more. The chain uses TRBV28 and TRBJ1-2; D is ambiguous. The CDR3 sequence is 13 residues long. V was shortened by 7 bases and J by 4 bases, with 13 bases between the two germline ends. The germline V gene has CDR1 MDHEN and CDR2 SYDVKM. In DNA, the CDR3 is TGTGCCAGCACCTTAACGGGCTTCTATGGCTACACCTTC. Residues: CASTLTGFYGYTF.

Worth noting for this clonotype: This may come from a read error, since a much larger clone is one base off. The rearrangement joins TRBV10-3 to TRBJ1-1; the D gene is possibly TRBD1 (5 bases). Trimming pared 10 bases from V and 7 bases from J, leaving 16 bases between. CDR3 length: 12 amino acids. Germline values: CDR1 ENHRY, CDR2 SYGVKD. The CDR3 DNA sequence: TGTGCCAAGCGGGGGGGTGCGAGTGAAGCTTTCTTT. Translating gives CAKRGGASEAFF.

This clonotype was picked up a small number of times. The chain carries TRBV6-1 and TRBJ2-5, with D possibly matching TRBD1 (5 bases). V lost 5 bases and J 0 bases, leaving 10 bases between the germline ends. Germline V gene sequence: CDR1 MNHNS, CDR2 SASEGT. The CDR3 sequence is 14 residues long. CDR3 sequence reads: CASSHDRNQETQYF. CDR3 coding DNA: TGTGCCAGCAGTCATGACAGAAACCAAGAGACCCAGTACTTC.

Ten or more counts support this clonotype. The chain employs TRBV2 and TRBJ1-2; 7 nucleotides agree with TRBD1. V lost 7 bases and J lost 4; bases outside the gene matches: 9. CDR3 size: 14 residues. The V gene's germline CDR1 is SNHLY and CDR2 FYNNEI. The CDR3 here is CASTSTGTGYGYTF. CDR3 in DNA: TGTGCCAGCACCTCGACAGGGACGGGCTATGGCTACACCTTC.

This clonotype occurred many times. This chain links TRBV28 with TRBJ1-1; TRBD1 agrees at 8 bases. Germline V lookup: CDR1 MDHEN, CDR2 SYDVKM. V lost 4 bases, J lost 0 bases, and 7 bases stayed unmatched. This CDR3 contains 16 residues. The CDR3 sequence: CASSYGTGPMNTEAFF. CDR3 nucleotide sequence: TGTGCCAGCAGTTATGGGACAGGACCCATGAACACTGAAGCTTTCTTT.

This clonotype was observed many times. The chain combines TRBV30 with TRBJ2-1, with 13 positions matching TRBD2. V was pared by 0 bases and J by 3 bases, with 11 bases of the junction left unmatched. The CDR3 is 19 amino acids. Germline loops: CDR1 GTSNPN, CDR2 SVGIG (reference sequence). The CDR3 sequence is CAWSVPGGLAGADYNEQFF. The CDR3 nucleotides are TGTGCCTGGAGTGTACCCGGTGGACTAGCGGGAGCAGACTACAATGAGCAGTTCTTC.

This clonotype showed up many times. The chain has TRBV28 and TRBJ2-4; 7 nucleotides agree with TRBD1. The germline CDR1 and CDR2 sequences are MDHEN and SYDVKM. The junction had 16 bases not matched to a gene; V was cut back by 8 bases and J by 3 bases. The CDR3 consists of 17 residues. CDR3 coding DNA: TGTGCCAGCCCAATATTGGATGTTCGGGACAGCAAAAACATTCAGTACTTC. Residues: CASPILDVRDSKNIQYF.

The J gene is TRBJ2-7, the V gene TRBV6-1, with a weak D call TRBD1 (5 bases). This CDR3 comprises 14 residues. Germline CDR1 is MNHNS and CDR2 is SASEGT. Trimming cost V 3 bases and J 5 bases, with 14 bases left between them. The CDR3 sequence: CASSDPSQGHEQYF. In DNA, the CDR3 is TGTGCCAGCAGTGACCCTTCTCAGGGTCACGAGCAGTACTTC.

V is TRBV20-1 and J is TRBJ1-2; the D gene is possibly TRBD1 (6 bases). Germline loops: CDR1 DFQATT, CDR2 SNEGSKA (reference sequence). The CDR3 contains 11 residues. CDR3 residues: CKTGTLGGYTF. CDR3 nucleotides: TGCAAGACCGGGACATTGGGAGGCTACACCTTC.

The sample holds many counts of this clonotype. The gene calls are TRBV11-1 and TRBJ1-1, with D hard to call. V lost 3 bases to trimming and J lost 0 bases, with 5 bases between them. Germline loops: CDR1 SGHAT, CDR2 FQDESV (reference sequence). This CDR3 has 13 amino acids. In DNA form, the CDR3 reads TGTGCCAGCAGCTTTCATCTGAACACTGAAGCTTTCTTT. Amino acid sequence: CASSFHLNTEAFF. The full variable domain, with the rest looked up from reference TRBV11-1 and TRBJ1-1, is EAEVAQSPRYKITEKSQAVAFWCDPISGHATLYWYRQILGQGPELLVQFQDESVVDDSQLPKDRFSAERLKGVDSTLKIQPAELGDSAMYLCASSFHLNTEAFFGQGTRLTVV.

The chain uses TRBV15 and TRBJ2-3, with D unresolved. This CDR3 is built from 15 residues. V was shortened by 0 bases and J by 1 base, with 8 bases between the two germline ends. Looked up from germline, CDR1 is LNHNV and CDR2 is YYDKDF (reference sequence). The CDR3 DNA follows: TGTGCCACCAGCAGAGATACCCCAGGCACAGATACGCAGTATTTT. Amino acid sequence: CATSRDTPGTDTQYF. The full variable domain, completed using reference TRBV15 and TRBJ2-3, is DAMVIQNPRYQVTQFGKPVTLSCSQTLNHNVMYWYQQKSSQAPKLLFHYYDKDFNNEADTPDNFQSRRPNTSFCFLDIRSPGLGDTAMYLCATSRDTPGTDTQYFGPGTRLTVL.

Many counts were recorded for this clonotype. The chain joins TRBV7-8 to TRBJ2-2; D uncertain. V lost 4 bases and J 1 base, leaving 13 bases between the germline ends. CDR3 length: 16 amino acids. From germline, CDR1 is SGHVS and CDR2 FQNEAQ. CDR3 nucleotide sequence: TGTGCCAGCAGCTCGAAGTCGATACGGAACACCGGGGAGCTGTTTTTT. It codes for CASSSKSIRNTGELFF.

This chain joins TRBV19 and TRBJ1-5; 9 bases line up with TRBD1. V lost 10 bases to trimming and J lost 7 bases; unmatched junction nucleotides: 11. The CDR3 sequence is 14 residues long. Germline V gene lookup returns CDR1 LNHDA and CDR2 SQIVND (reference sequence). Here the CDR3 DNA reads TGTGCCACCGCCGGGACAGGGTTTTACCAGCCCCAGCATTTT. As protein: CATAGTGFYQPQHF.

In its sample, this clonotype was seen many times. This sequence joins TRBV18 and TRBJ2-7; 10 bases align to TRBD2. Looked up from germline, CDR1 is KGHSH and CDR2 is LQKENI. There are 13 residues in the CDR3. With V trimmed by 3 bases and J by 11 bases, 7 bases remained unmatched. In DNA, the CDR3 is TGTGCCAGCTCACCCGAGACTAGCGGGCCTGAGTACTTC. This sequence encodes CASSPETSGPEYF.

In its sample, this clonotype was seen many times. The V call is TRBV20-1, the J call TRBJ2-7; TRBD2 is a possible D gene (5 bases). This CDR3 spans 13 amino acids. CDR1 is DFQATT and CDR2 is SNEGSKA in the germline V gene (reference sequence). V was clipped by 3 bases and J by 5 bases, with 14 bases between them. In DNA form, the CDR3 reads TGCAGTGCTAGCGCTACCACGGGGAACGAGCAGTACTTC. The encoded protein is CSASATTGNEQYF.